This TCR beta chain stems from a study of cytomegalovirus exposure and HLA in healthy donors. Study-level results: Specificity of a few CMV-associated chains for CMV antigens was verified in vitro.

The method was immunoSEQ multiplex PCR; TCRdb's version includes in-frame clones alone and lacks a portion of them. The data show 90,000 to 140,000 clones, about 86% seen once. Separate from the approximately 720-subject first cohort was the 120-subject validation cohort, to which the donors belonged. Turning to this clone: The antigen is not known.

V shed 3 bases and J 3 bases; nucleotides not matched to a gene: 9. Germline V CDR1 and CDR2: MNHNS, SASEGT. There are 16 residues in the CDR3. The chain employs TRBV6-1 and TRBJ2-3, with 7 nucleotides matching TRBD2. Sequenced sample: PBMCs. This TCR was recovered from a woman between 18 and 29 years old in good health and CMV-seropositive. The CDR3 DNA follows: TGTGCCAGCAGTGACTGGGGGGGAGGAGGAACAGATACGCAGTATTTT. The encoded protein is CASSDWGGGGTDTQYF.